These T cell receptor beta chains were read from a single sample in a study of CD8 T cells in ankylosing spondylitis. One entry per CDR3 protein results from TCRdb running MiXCR on the 5' RACE reads. The sample lists around 300,000 distinct CDR3 sequences, under 15% occurring once. The sample was blood, either unsorted or a sorted T cell fraction (not recorded which). The source is a male donor with ankylosing spondylitis or in good health (not recorded which). The CDR3 runs from the conserved cysteine through the conserved F or W.

cdr3_aa | cdr3_length | j_call | v_call
CASSLGSWYSGDTDTQYF | 18 | TRBJ2-3 | TRBV7-2
CSARFPGGRRYF | 12 | TRBJ2-5 | TRBV20-1
CAISESRVKEARAMNTEAFF | 20 | TRBJ1-1 | TRBV10-3
CAISELAEGYEQYF | 14 | TRBJ2-7 | TRBV10-3
CASSFGSREDTQYF | 14 | TRBJ2-3 | TRBV5-6
CASSLLEGLNRGKLFF | 16 | TRBJ1-4 | TRBV7-2
CSASPQNGDEQYF | 13 | TRBJ2-7 | TRBV20-1
CASSPRTSGGTDTQYF | 16 | TRBJ2-3 | TRBV12-3/TRBV12-4
CASSLVTGAPTGELFF | 16 | TRBJ2-2 | TRBV5-1
CASSFGRIDGDTQYF | 15 | TRBJ2-3 | TRBV6-1
CASSYSGPGGYEQYF | 15 | TRBJ2-7 | TRBV6-5
CSALSGRGTGELFF | 14 | TRBJ2-2 | TRBV20-1
CASSLRASDTQYF | 13 | TRBJ2-3 | TRBV12-3/TRBV12-4
CASSLRSYNEQFF | 13 | TRBJ2-1 | TRBV12-3/TRBV12-4
CASSTEGPGANVLTF | 15 | TRBJ2-6 | TRBV7-9
CASSSLGESYGYTF | 14 | TRBJ1-2 | TRBV5-1
CASSQNGGLITDTQYF | 16 | TRBJ2-3 | TRBV3-1
CSARAPTSGIYEQYF | 15 | TRBJ2-7 | TRBV20-1
CSVRRTTYNEQFF | 13 | TRBJ2-1 | TRBV29-1
CASLAGGPTDTQYF | 14 | TRBJ2-3 | TRBV5-1
CASSSVDRTNYGYTF | 15 | TRBJ1-2 | TRBV5-1
CASSPTGLTEAFF | 13 | TRBJ1-1 | TRBV4-1
CASKEEGSHEQYF | 13 | TRBJ2-7 | TRBV5-1
CASSLAEGFDEQYF | 14 | TRBJ2-7 | TRBV5-1
CASSYRGAAKNIQYF | 15 | TRBJ2-4 | TRBV6-5
CASSYGQLNYGYTF | 14 | TRBJ1-2 | TRBV6-5
CASSLGRLGPPTNEQFF | 17 | TRBJ2-1 | TRBV7-2
CASSRGEEGEAFF | 13 | TRBJ1-1 | TRBV27
CASSVGSNSPLHF | 13 | TRBJ1-6 | TRBV5-4
CASSFMGSGELFF | 13 | TRBJ2-2 | TRBV7-2
CSHLTGGATETQYF | 14 | TRBJ2-5 | TRBV29-1
CASSLRGPHNSPLHF | 15 | TRBJ1-6 | TRBV27
CSVDRGEKTQYF | 12 | TRBJ2-5 | TRBV29-1
CSVEDGGDVGTEAFF | 15 | TRBJ1-1 | TRBV29-1
CASSLVRGEETQYF | 14 | TRBJ2-5 | TRBV5-5
CASSVGQAGNSPLHF | 15 | TRBJ1-6 | TRBV9
CASSSADRINEKLFF | 15 | TRBJ1-4 | TRBV5-1
CASSLGLNSPLHF | 13 | TRBJ1-6 | TRBV5-1
CASSPGLGDEQYF | 13 | TRBJ2-7 | TRBV18
CASSQETEGTNLYNEQFF | 18 | TRBJ2-1 | TRBV4-2
CASSFHRGDNEQFF | 14 | TRBJ2-1 | TRBV5-1
CAWSTGTSTEAFF | 13 | TRBJ1-1 | TRBV30
CASSQEKSEQFF | 12 | TRBJ2-1 | TRBV3-1
CASSLRPSGGGYEQYF | 16 | TRBJ2-7 | TRBV7-2
CASRTAGGGTDTQYF | 15 | TRBJ2-3 | TRBV2
CASRPPSSGKDQTQYF | 16 | TRBJ2-5 | TRBV10-2
CATSPQDREHYGYTF | 15 | TRBJ1-2 | TRBV15
CSASRGFLSNQPQHF | 15 | TRBJ1-5 | TRBV20-1
CASWGQSYEQYF | 12 | TRBJ2-7 | TRBV2
CAWTRGFSEAFF | 12 | TRBJ1-1 | TRBV30
CASSVSGKSDTQYF | 14 | TRBJ2-3 | TRBV9
CASSWEQEYTGELFF | 15 | TRBJ2-2 | TRBV5-5
CASSGGTLGEKLFF | 14 | TRBJ1-4 | TRBV2
CASSQGGGDTQYF | 13 | TRBJ2-3 | TRBV4-2
CASSPTGRGTGELFF | 15 | TRBJ2-2 | TRBV28
CASSLGLAGGPLSYEQYF | 18 | TRBJ2-7 | TRBV5-1
CSARDIKPGSNTGELFF | 17 | TRBJ2-2 | TRBV20-1
CASSQDIIGPWIETQYF | 17 | TRBJ2-5 | TRBV3-1
CASSEAARDSPLHF | 14 | TRBJ1-6 | TRBV6-1